A few counts support the clone carrying this TCR beta chain. The antigen remains unidentified. cDNA libraries of TCR beta carried unique molecular identifiers. From approximately 0.95 to 9.8 million T cells, 500,000 or so cDNA molecules were obtained. Each CDR3 protein is one row after TCRdb ran MiXCR on the PCR reads. Of hundreds of thousands of distinct CDR3 sequences listed, about 27% are singletons. This sample is drawn from a study of post-analysis software for immune sequencing data. Study-wide results and caveats: TRBV5-6, TRBV5-1 and TRBV20-1 belonged to a set of a few TRBV segments that were more frequent in patients than controls. F-measure co-clustering was strong for batch-matched samples. Comparison with controls showed significantly lower normalized Chao1 diversity in multiple sclerosis patients.

The CDR3 totals 15 residues. Germline values: CDR1 LGHNA, CDR2 YSLEER. V was shortened by 0 bases and J by 3 bases, with 12 bases between the two germline ends. The chain is built from TRBV4-3 and TRBJ2-7; a possible D gene is TRBD2 (6 bases). This sequence was found in a girl aged 5-17 years with multiple sclerosis. The sequenced sample consisted of blood. The CDR3: CASSQDPGVSYEQYF. The CDR3 nucleotides read TGCGCCAGCAGCCAAGACCCGGGGGTTAGCTACGAGCAGTACTTC.